Presented here are 3 T cell receptor beta chains from one specimen sequenced in a study of T cell responses to AZD1222 COVID-19 vaccine. Produced via immunoSEQ multiplex PCR; TCRdb's table is partial and in-frame only. The repertoire holds about 140,000 clones, with approximately 92% as singletons. This material consisted of peripheral blood, taken on day 0 of AZD1222 vaccination. These receptor sequences come from an adult in good health.

This chain's CDR3 is CASSFILGSSYEQYF. CDR3 in DNA: TGTGCCAGCAGTTTTATCTTAGGCAGCTCCTACGAGCAGTACTTC. The chain links TRBV28 to TRBJ2-7; D is undetermined. Germline lookup yields CDR1 MDHEN and CDR2 SYDVKM. Trimming stripped 3 bases from V and 0 bases from J, with 12 bases between. The CDR3 is made up of 15 amino acids.

The J gene is TRBJ1-6, the V gene TRBV13; D gene unclear. V shed 2 bases and J shed 0 bases, with 8 bases lying between them. The CDR3 runs to 16 residues. The germline gives CDR1 PRHDT, CDR2 FYEKMQ (reference sequence). This chain's CDR3 is CASSLRAGSYNSPLHF. Here the CDR3 DNA reads TGTGCCAGCAGCTTAAGGGCCGGCTCCTATAATTCACCCCTCCACTTT.

The V and J genes are TRBV27 and TRBJ2-7; D uncertain. The CDR3 contains 14 residues. In germline, CDR1 is MNHEY, CDR2 SMNVEV (reference sequence). V shed 3 bases and J shed 5 bases, with 14 bases lying between them. CDR3 sequence reads: CASSLGEEDDEQYF. The CDR3 bases are TGTGCCAGCAGTTTGGGCGAGGAAGATGACGAGCAGTACTTC.